This T cell receptor (beta chain) came from a study of shared clonotypes between healthy human individuals (TCRdb year 2020). For context, the study as a whole: Three men and two women, aged 18 to 49 years, made up the cohort. Each donor's leukapheresis produced roughly between roughly 0.9 and 8.9 billion PBMCs. To estimate repertoire size and how much clonotype sharing occurs between individuals, the study deeply sequenced the blood TCR repertoires of 5 or 6 healthy adults. For each donor, CD4 naive and CD4 memory were each given three plates, CD8 naive was given two plates, and CD8 memory was given one plate. Libraries were prepared and TCR repertoires were sequenced by different laboratories using diverse techniques, in order to increase sequencing depth and limit assay-specific biases. Study-wide conclusions, independent of this receptor: Roughly 5% of naive CD4, 3% to 3.5% of naive CD8, approximately 2.2% of memory CD4, and 0.4% of memory CD8 clonotypes were shared across a few donors. Compared with non-shared clonotypes, the clonotypes found in all four sorted-subset donors had higher generation probabilities. The small number of donors limited the genetic and exposure-history diversity represented. Sampling was limited to blood, and TCR repertoires in tissue likely differ from TCR repertoires in blood. Pairwise subsampling led to the expectation that sequencing depth would affect the degree of clonotype sharing among donors. Larger estimated clonotype richness was generally found for naive subsets than for memory subsets. Incomplete sequencing was indicated by rarefaction of sorted-subset datasets, despite the large sequencing depth.

A word on this clone: Its antigen remains undetermined. The input lacks base qualities; no much larger clone sits a single base away.

The V end loses 1 base and the J end loses 5 bases, and a stretch of 11 bases separates them. The germline V gene yields MDHEN for CDR1 and SYDVKM for CDR2. Taken from cysteine to phenylalanine, the CDR3 has 14 residues. Kept here is only the CDR3 DNA, which spans 42 bases and is read in frame from base 1. The donors were healthy, HIV-negative adults who had no recently reported acute infections or vaccinations. Only Caucasian adults living in Nashville, Tennessee, USA were represented among the donors. CD4+ T cells were enriched through magnetic negative selection, after which naive cells were positively selected on CD45RA and the remaining negative fraction served as the memory subset. After blood collection by leukapheresis, PBMCs were isolated using Ficoll-Histopaque density gradient centrifugation and then cryopreserved in the vapor phase of liquid nitrogen. Analytical flow cytometry was used to check the purity and quantity of every magnetically sorted T cell population. Each sorted fraction had its genomic DNA isolated and then quantified by UV absorbance on a Nanodrop 2000c.

Using the deep immunoSEQ assay, multiplex PCR amplified TCR CDR3 regions from genomic DNA. Extracted genomic DNA from each cell subset was distributed evenly across all wells of several immunoSEQ 96-well plates, and each plate was treated as a replicate. Each replicate PCR for sorted subsets received roughly 0.2 ug genomic DNA, equal to tens of thousands of T cell genomes. The purified libraries were quantified using a Qubit 3.0 fluorometer, sized with a Bioanalyzer 2100, and then quantified again using the KAPA Library Quantification kit. A separate single-read 150-cycle Illumina NextSeq 550 flow cell was used to sequence each immunoSEQ 96-well plate. As for how the authors treated the data: Because the immunoSEQ output included only junctional sequences and no quality scores, the filtering could not be the same as the filtering used for full-length reads. Sequences were annotated with PyIR, a Python wrapper for IgBLAST v1.9, and V/J genes and CDR3 were assigned using IMGT germline references. Reads were removed for weak V/J assignments (E-value above 1e-6), missing CDR3, stop codons, out-of-frame junctions, or ambiguous translated residues. V3J clonotypes were defined by identical inferred V gene, J gene, and CDR3 amino acid sequence. To compute the percentage overlap between repertoires, the number of shared unique clonotypes was divided by the size of the smaller repertoire. Three approaches were used to assess repertoire richness: RTK rarefaction, the Chao1 estimator, and Recon v2.1 estimates of unobserved clonotypes. For all TCRbeta clonotypes obtained by the gDNA method from a few donors, generation probabilities were computed with OLGA. Held by TCRdb, this immuneACCESS table contains in-frame sequences only and omits some clones. Under half of the omission traces to an unresolved V gene where checked; the cause of the rest is unknown. V and J calls and clone size come straight from that table; D and trimming were deduced from the DNA. This sample gives 2 million or so clones in total; 90% to 95% of them show up just once. Clones ranked in the top ten supply around 0.13% of the sample.

Here the chain combines TRBV28 and TRBJ2-5; the best D guess is TRBD2, with 6 bases matching. Specimen: naive CD4+ T cells sorted from blood. The intended sense of this specimen's cell subset or site label: CD45RA+ positively selected. The clonotype was recovered from a man in his late teens or twenties in good health. The sequenced DNA: TGTGCCAGCAGTTTATACGGGGGATGGGAGACCCAGTACTTC. It encodes CASSLYGGWETQYF.